Below, one T cell receptor (beta chain) is given with its context. Its specificity is unknown. The entry originates in a study of blood T cells in healthy people across ages. It was with a sample-barcoded 5' primer and a J-beta primer mix that a second PCR of roughly 7 to 12 cycles was run. A minimum of 3 million CDR3-containing paired-end reads was obtained for each sample. MiXCR, applied by TCRdb to the 5' RACE reads, yields one record per CDR3 protein. The sample shows about 1.5 million distinct CDR3 sequences, roughly 43% of them seen only once. Broader study findings: Whereas aged donors had fewer naive CD4+ cells, long-lived donors had more of them and higher diversity. Estimates based on one million T cells were treated as lower bounds.

Per germline, CDR1 SGHRS and CDR2 YFSETQ. The CDR3 sequence is 15 residues long. The TCR comes from a woman under 30 in good health. The sequenced material came from blood. The chain joins TRBV5-1 to TRBJ2-4; unclear D gene. TRBJ2-7 matches the DNA end more closely, so the J call is doubtful. This CDR3 reads CASSFNYNRNYEQYF. For the CDR3, the DNA is TGCGCCAGCAGCTTCAACTACAACCGAAACTACGAGCAGTACTTC.